This T cell receptor (beta chain) was sequenced during a study of T cell responses to AZD1222 COVID-19 vaccine. Study-level background: The study pooled second doses at about 4 or about 12 weeks. Study observations and caveats: Unmutated variant regions are reportedly the target of nearly half of TCRs that are spike-specific. It should be noted that donors were predominantly white British and more often female, and clonal diversity was possibly underestimated.

Profiling relied on immunoSEQ multiplex PCR, and the TCRdb table lists in-frame clones only, not all of them. Here the sample spans 110,000 or so clones, approximately 91% being singletons. Note on this clone: Its antigen is undetermined.

The V end was cut by 3 bases, the J end by 1 base, with 15 bases between. The CDR3 length is 16 residues. Germline CDR1 is LNHDA and CDR2 is SQIVND (reference sequence). The chain uses TRBV19 and TRBJ1-2; D gene unclear. This clonotype was obtained from an adult in good health. The sequenced sample was peripheral blood, obtained on day 0 of AZD1222 vaccination. The DNA for the CDR3 is TGTGCCAGTAGTATTGGGTCAGCCCTTCGTAACTATGGCTACACCTTC. It codes for CASSIGSALRNYGYTF.